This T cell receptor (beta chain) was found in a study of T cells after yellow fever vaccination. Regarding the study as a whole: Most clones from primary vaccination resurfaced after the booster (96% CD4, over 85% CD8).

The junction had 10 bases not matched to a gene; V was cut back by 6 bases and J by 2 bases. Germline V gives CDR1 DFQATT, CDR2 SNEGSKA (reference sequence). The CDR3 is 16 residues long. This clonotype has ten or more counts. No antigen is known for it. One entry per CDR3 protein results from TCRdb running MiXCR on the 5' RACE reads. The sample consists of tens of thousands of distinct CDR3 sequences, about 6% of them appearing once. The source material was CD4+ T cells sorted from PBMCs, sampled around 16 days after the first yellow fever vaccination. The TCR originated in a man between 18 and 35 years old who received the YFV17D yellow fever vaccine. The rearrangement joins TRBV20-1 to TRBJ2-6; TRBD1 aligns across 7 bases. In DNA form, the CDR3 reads TGCAGTGCCTCAACAGGGGTGGAGACTGGGGCCAACGTCCTGACTTTC. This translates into CSASTGVETGANVLTF.